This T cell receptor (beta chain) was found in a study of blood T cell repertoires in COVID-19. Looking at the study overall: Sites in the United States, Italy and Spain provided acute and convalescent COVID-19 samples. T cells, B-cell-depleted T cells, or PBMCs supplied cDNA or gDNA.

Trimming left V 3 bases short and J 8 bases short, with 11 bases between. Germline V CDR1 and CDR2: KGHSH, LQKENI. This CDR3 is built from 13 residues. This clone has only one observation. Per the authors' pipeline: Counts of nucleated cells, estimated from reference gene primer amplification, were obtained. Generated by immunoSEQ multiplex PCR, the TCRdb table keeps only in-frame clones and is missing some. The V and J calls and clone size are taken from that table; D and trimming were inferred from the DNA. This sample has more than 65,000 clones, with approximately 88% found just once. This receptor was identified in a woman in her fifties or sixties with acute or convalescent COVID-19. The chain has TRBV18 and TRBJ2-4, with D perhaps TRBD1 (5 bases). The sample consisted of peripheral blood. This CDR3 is CASSPRQGDIQYF. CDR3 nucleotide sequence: TGTGCCAGCTCACCTCGGCAGGGTGACATTCAGTACTTC.